This passage covers 20 T cell receptor beta chains from one sample sequenced in a study of Ad26.COV2.S vaccination and SARS-CoV-2 variants. Measured with immunoSEQ multiplex PCR; TCRdb has only the in-frame clones, and not every one. The data show 200,000 to 250,000 clones, with roughly 90% seen just once and roughly a tenth held by the top ten. Regarding treatment: about 20 received Ad26.COV2.S at low or high dose, single or two shots; about 5 received placebo; per-sample allocation not given. Vaccine and placebo recipients were sampled on day 63 after the first injection. The specimen was peripheral blood, collected in a trial of Ad26.COV2.S vaccine versus placebo. Source of these receptors: a person aged 18-65 years who received the Ad26.COV2.S COVID-19 vaccine or a placebo.

This chain uses TRBV7-6 with TRBJ2-2; the D is unclear. Trimming took 2 bases from V and 2 from J, leaving 12 bases between them. CDR1 is SGHVS, CDR2 FNYEAQ, per germline. The CDR3 is 16 residues long. The CDR3 region has the DNA TGTGCCAGCAGCTTACCTCCGGTTGGTAACACCGGGGAGCTGTTTTTT. It specifies CASSLPPVGNTGELFF.

The chain couples TRBV7-2 to TRBJ2-2, with D possibly matching TRBD2 (5 bases). In germline, CDR1 is SGHTA, CDR2 FQGNSA. The CDR3 totals 16 residues. V was clipped by 1 base and J by 7 bases, with 16 bases between them. The CDR3 nucleotides read TGTGCCAGCAGCTTAGACGGGATGGGAGTTTTCGGGGAGCTGTTTTTT. It codes for CASSLDGMGVFGELFF.

The V gene is TRBV5-1, the J gene TRBJ2-3; 8 bases align to TRBD2. Germline V gene lookup returns CDR1 SGHRS and CDR2 YFSETQ. The CDR3 extends over 19 amino acids. The J segment lost 5 bases and the V segment lost 4 bases, leaving 21 bases of the junction unmatched. The CDR3 region is CASSGGRWSGSMSEDTQYF. In DNA, the CDR3 is TGCGCCAGCAGCGGGGGGCGCTGGAGCGGGAGTATGAGTGAAGATACGCAGTATTTT.

The chain combines TRBV6-1 with TRBJ1-5; D is undetermined. The CDR3 runs to 14 residues. Germline V gives CDR1 MNHNS, CDR2 SASEGT. V lost 3 bases and J 4 bases, leaving 10 bases between the germline ends. The CDR3 nucleotides read TGTGCCAGCAGTGATGGGCAGTGGAATCAGCCCCAGCATTTT. Protein sequence: CASSDGQWNQPQHF.

This sequence joins TRBV28 and TRBJ1-2, with 12 bases fitting TRBD1. The CDR3 covers 16 residues. Germline V lookup: CDR1 MDHEN, CDR2 SYDVKM. V dropped 2 bases and J dropped 4; count of bases not matched to a gene: 5. The CDR3 sequence is CASSLSGTGGGYGYTF. Here the CDR3 DNA reads TGTGCCAGCAGTTTAAGTGGGACAGGGGGCGGCTATGGCTACACCTTC.

CDR3 in DNA: TGTGCCATCAGGTCAGTAGGGCAGGGCTACGAGCAGTACTTC. Translated: CAIRSVGQGYEQYF. The rearrangement uses TRBV10-3 and TRBJ2-7; a possible D gene is TRBD1 (5 bases). Trimming removed 6 bases at V and 3 bases at J, with 15 bases between. Germline V gene data show CDR1 as ENHRY and CDR2 as SYGVKD. This CDR3 comprises 14 residues.

This chain links TRBV6-2 or TRBV6-3 with TRBJ2-2; TRBD2 matches 10 bases. Germline CDR1 and CDR2: MNHEY and SVGEGT. The CDR3 is made up of 18 amino acids. The junction had 7 bases not matched to a gene; V was cut back by 2 bases and J by 1 base. This chain's CDR3 is CASSYVFSGGKNTGELFF. In DNA, the CDR3 is TGTGCCAGCAGTTACGTTTTTAGCGGGGGGAAGAACACCGGGGAGCTGTTTTTT.

The J gene is TRBJ1-5, the V gene TRBV28; no reliable D call. The germline V gene encodes CDR1 MDHEN and CDR2 SYDVKM. The CDR3 has 16 amino acids. The ends were cut back, 3 bases at V and 1 base at J, with 13 bases in the middle. The CDR3 sequence is CASSFAPPMSNQPQHF. DNA of the CDR3: TGTGCCAGCAGTTTTGCCCCGCCAATGAGCAATCAGCCCCAGCATTTT.

This chain links TRBV25-1 with TRBJ1-2; 7 bases match TRBD1. This CDR3 region has 12 residues. The germline V gene has CDR1 MGHDK and CDR2 SYGVNS. The V and J ends lost 11 bases and 8 bases, in that order; junction bases with no gene match: 11. CDR3 in amino acids: CAAYEGAYGYTF. CDR3 DNA sequence: TGTGCCGCATACGAGGGGGCTTACGGCTACACCTTC.

The V and J genes are TRBV25-1 and TRBJ1-2; 12 bases line up with TRBD1. The CDR3 sequence is 13 residues long. Germline V gene data show CDR1 as MGHDK and CDR2 as SYGVNS. With 6 bases clipped from V and 7 bases from J, the junction kept 3 bases outside the gene matches. This CDR3 is CASRGQGASGYTF. The CDR3 DNA reads as TGTGCCAGCAGGGGACAGGGGGCCAGTGGCTACACCTTC.

This clone was counted a single time. The chain uses TRBV30 and TRBJ1-2; D ambiguous. The germline gives CDR1 GTSNPN, CDR2 SVGIG (reference sequence). The ends were cut back, 1 base at V and 3 bases at J, with 12 bases in the middle. The CDR3 runs 14 residues. CDR3 sequence (DNA): TGTGCCTGGAGTGAAGAACCTACCCACTATGGCTACACCTTC. Protein product: CAWSEEPTHYGYTF.

This rearrangement joins TRBV9 to TRBJ2-2; TRBD1 matches at 7 bases. The CDR3 is made up of 16 amino acids. The V segment lost 4 bases and the J segment 4 bases; nucleotides outside the gene matches: 10. Germline V CDR1 and CDR2: SGDLS, YYNGEE. CDR3 DNA sequence: TGTGCCAGCAGCATGATCACAGGGGCGGGCACCGGGGAGCTGTTTTTT. Protein product: CASSMITGAGTGELFF.

V gene TRBV13 combines with J gene TRBJ2-1, with 9 bases fitting TRBD2. Looked up from germline, CDR1 is PRHDT and CDR2 is FYEKMQ (reference sequence). The trim removed 5 bases at V and 11 bases at J, leaving 13 bases unmatched. CDR3 length: 15 amino acids. CDR3 in amino acids: CASSPGASGAPQQFF. CDR3 sequence (DNA): TGTGCCAGCAGCCCCGGGGCTAGCGGGGCTCCTCAGCAGTTCTTC.

The sample holds one count of this clone. The rearrangement uses TRBV6-1 and TRBJ1-2, with 8 nucleotides matching TRBD1. Per the germline V gene, CDR1 is MNHNS and CDR2 is SASEGT. This CDR3 is built from 12 residues. The V segment lost 3 bases and the J segment 7 bases; nucleotides outside the gene matches: 1. CDR3 residues: CASSEDRAGYTF. Written as DNA, the CDR3 is TGTGCCAGCAGTGAGGACAGGGCTGGCTACACCTTC.

V is TRBV19 and J is TRBJ2-7, with D maybe TRBD2 (6 bases). CDR1 is LNHDA, CDR2 SQIVND, per germline (reference sequence). The CDR3 totals 14 residues. V was trimmed by 4 bases and J by 1 base, leaving 11 bases between them. The CDR3 loop reads CASSKVGGSYEQYF. In DNA, the CDR3 is TGTGCCAGTAGTAAGGTAGGAGGGTCCTACGAGCAGTACTTC. Looking up the rest from reference TRBV19 and TRBJ2-7 gives the full variable domain: DGGITQSPKYLFRKEGQNVTLSCEQNLNHDAMYWYRQDPGQGLRLIYYSQIVNDFQKGDIAEGYSVSREKKESFPLTVTSAQKNPTAFYLCASSKVGGSYEQYFGPGTRLTVT.

The V call is TRBV4-1, the J call TRBJ2-7; 9 positions match TRBD1. The CDR3 spans 15 residues. CDR1 is MGHRA and CDR2 is YSYEKL in the germline V gene. Losses at the gene ends were 1 base for V and 1 base for J; bases not matched to a gene: 2. The CDR3: CASSQGDRVSYEQYF. CDR3 nucleotide sequence: TGCGCCAGCAGCCAAGGGGACAGGGTATCCTACGAGCAGTACTTC.

This sequence joins TRBV28 and TRBJ2-5, with no clear D. From germline, CDR1 is MDHEN and CDR2 SYDVKM. The CDR3 has 11 amino acids. Trimming cost V 2 bases and J 4 bases, with 2 bases left between them. The CDR3 spells CASSLIETQYF. For the CDR3, the DNA is TGTGCCAGCAGTTTAATAGAGACCCAGTACTTC.

The genes are TRBV9 and TRBJ2-2; D not resolved. V lost 0 bases and J 7 bases, leaving 16 bases between the germline ends. Per the germline V gene, CDR1 is SGDLS and CDR2 is YYNGEE. The CDR3 length is 16 residues. DNA of the CDR3: TGTGCCAGCAGCGTAGACCAAACACGGGTAGGCGGGGAGCTGTTTTTT. Protein sequence: CASSVDQTRVGGELFF.

The J gene is TRBJ2-1, the V gene TRBV7-9; either TRBD1 or TRBD2 may supply D (5 bases each). This CDR3 spans 15 amino acids. Germline V lookup: CDR1 SEHNR, CDR2 FQNEAQ (reference sequence). Trimming cost V 3 bases and J 0 bases, with 9 bases left between them. The CDR3 DNA is TGTGCCAGCAGCTTGGCAGGGAGCTCCTACAATGAGCAGTTCTTC. Translated: CASSLAGSSYNEQFF.

The chain recombines TRBV19 with TRBJ1-1; no clear D gene. Germline assignment: CDR1 LNHDA and CDR2 SQIVND (reference sequence). V was pared by 5 bases and J by 1 base, with 8 bases between. This CDR3 is built from 13 residues. The chain's CDR3 is CASSQVGNTEAFF. The DNA of the CDR3 is TGTGCCAGTAGTCAGGTGGGGAACACTGAAGCTTTCTTT.